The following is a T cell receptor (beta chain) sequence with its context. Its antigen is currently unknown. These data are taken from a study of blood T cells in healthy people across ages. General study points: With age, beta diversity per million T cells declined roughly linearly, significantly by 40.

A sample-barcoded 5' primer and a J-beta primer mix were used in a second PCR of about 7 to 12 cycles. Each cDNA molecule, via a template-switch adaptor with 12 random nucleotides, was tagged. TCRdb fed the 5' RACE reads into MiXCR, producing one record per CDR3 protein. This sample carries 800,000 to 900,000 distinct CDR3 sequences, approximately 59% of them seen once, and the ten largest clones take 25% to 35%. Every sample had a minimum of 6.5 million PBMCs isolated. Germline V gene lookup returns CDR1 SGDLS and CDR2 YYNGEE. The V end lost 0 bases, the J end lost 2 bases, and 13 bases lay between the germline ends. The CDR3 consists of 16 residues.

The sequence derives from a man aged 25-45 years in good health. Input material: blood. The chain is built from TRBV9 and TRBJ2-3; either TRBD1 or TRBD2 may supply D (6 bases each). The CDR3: CASSVERGRLTDTQYF. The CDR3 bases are TGTGCCAGCAGCGTAGAACGGGGGCGACTCACAGATACGCAGTATTTT.